This T cell receptor (beta chain) was sequenced for a study of PD-1 blockade in mismatch repair-deficient tumors. This CDR3 is 14 amino acids long. TCRdb's table, derived via immunoSEQ multiplex PCR, lists solely in-frame clones and lacks some. The data contain around 120,000 clones, almost 90% of them singletons. V and J are TRBV21-1 and TRBJ1-5. TRBV21-1 is assigned pseudogene status. The sequence was obtained from an adult with mismatch repair-deficient cancer. Sequencing used peripheral blood, obtained about 17 months after starting pembrolizumab. The CDR3 DNA reads TGTGCCAGCAGCCAAGAGGCTAAATATCAGCCCCAGCATTTT. Translating it yields CASSQEAKYQPQHF.